Below, one TCR beta chain is given with its context. Using immunoSEQ multiplex PCR, the repertoire was profiled, and TCRdb retains in-frame clones only, with some absent. The data contain approximately 140,000 clones, approximately 84% of them singletons. This entry belongs to a study of blood T cell repertoires in COVID-19. Overall study context: Acute and convalescent COVID-19 samples came from the United States, Italy and Spain. The cDNA or gDNA used as material had been derived from T cells, B-cell-depleted T cells, or PBMCs.

Germline V gene data show CDR1 as KGHSH and CDR2 as LQKENI. This CDR3 has 15 amino acids. Trimming took 2 bases from V and 7 from J; bases not matched to a gene: 9. Material: peripheral blood. The rearrangement uses TRBV18 and TRBJ1-2, with TRBD1 identical over 8 bases. This TCR came from a man aged 60 to 69 with acute or convalescent COVID-19. The CDR3 spells CASSPRDRLVSGYTF. DNA for the CDR3: TGTGCCAGCTCACCAAGGGACAGGCTGGTGAGTGGCTACACCTTC.